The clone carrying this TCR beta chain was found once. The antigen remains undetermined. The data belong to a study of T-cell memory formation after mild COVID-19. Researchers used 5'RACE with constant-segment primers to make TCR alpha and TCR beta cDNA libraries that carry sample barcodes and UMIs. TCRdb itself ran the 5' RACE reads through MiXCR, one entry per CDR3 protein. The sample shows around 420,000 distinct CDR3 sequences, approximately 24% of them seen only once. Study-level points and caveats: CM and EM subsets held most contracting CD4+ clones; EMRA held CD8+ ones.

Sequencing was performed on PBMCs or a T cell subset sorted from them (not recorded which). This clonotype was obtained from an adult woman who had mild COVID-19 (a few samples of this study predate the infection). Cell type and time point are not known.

The CDR3 loop is CASSWMWGDGYTF. DNA for the CDR3: TGTGCCAGCAGTTGGATGTGGGGGGATGGCTACACCTTC. V usage is TRBV12-3 or TRBV12-4 and J usage is TRBJ1-2, with TRBD1 as a possible D gene (5 bases). Trimming left V 4 bases short and J 6 bases short, with 12 bases between. CDR3 length: 13 residues.